This is a list of T cell receptor beta chains from one sample in a study of blood T cell repertoires in COVID-19. Data came from immunoSEQ multiplex PCR; TCRdb stores just in-frame clones and leaves some out. The top ten clones hold around 5% of a sample with about 100,000 clones, 88% of them seen once. Sequenced: peripheral blood. All receptors derive from a human donor in a cohort sampled during active COVID-19. The CDR3 runs from the conserved cysteine through the conserved F or W. Each record gives: clone size, D gene, J gene, V gene, CDR3 protein, CDR3 DNA. D genes are given only for firm matches. The size entry is marked missing in some rows and otherwise reads once, few, many or a size class.

size: -; D: TRBD2; J: TRBJ2-1; V: TRBV9; CDR3: CASSAVLGLALYNEQFF; DNA: TGTGCCAGCAGCGCCGTCTTGGGACTAGCCCTATACAATGAGCAGTTCTTC
size: -; D: TRBD1; J: TRBJ2-3; V: TRBV5-6; CDR3: CASSVTPGQGTDTQYF; DNA: TGTGCCAGCAGCGTGACCCCGGGACAGGGAACAGATACGCAGTATTTT
size: -; D: TRBD1; J: TRBJ1-1; V: TRBV3-1/TRBV3-2; CDR3: CASSARDRGTEAFF; DNA: TGTGCCAGCAGCGCCCGGGACAGGGGCACTGAAGCTTTCTTT
size: -; D: TRBD1; J: TRBJ1-2; V: TRBV6-5; CDR3: CASIPPGQHNYGYTF; DNA: TGTGCCAGCATACCTCCGGGACAGCATAACTATGGCTACACCTTC
size: -; D: -; J: TRBJ2-3; V: TRBV28; CDR3: CASSFSDTQYF; DNA: TGTGCCAGCAGTTTCAGTGATACGCAGTATTTT
size: -; D: -; J: TRBJ2-1; V: TRBV11-3; CDR3: CASSRTGTKYNEQFF; DNA: TGTGCCAGCAGCCGCACAGGGACTAAATACAATGAGCAGTTCTTC
size: -; D: TRBD2; J: TRBJ2-3; V: TRBV18; CDR3: CASSPGTSGRVGDTQYF; DNA: TGTGCCAGCTCACCCGGGACTAGCGGGAGAGTTGGAGATACGCAGTATTTT
size: -; D: -; J: TRBJ2-5; V: TRBV11-2; CDR3: CASSPNRLGIRQETQYF; DNA: TGTGCCAGCAGCCCAAATCGACTAGGCATAAGACAAGAGACCCAGTACTTC
size: -; D: TRBD1; J: TRBJ1-1; V: TRBV11-2; CDR3: CASSLGQGATEAFF; DNA: TGTGCCAGCAGCCTCGGACAGGGGGCCACTGAAGCTTTCTTT
size: -; D: -; J: TRBJ1-1; V: TRBV5-1; CDR3: CASSLGDKAFF; DNA: TGCGCCAGCAGCTTGGGGGACAAGGCTTTCTTT
size: -; D: TRBD2; J: TRBJ2-3; V: TRBV2; CDR3: CASTGTSGRRDTQYF; DNA: TGTGCCAGCACCGGGACTAGCGGGAGAAGAGATACGCAGTATTTT
size: -; D: TRBD1; J: TRBJ2-6; V: TRBV7-8; CDR3: CASSLAGGVGANVLTF; DNA: TGTGCCAGCAGCTTAGCAGGGGGCGTAGGGGCCAACGTCCTGACTTTC
size: -; D: TRBD2; J: TRBJ2-5; V: TRBV15; CDR3: CATSRETWGSGSQETQYF; DNA: TGTGCCACCAGCAGAGAGACTTGGGGGAGCGGGAGCCAAGAGACCCAGTACTTC
size: -; D: -; J: TRBJ1-2; V: TRBV12-3/TRBV12-4; CDR3: CASNMPGAGYTF; DNA: TGTGCCAGCAACATGCCAGGGGCTGGCTACACCTTC
size: -; D: -; J: TRBJ2-1; V: TRBV7-8; CDR3: CASSLARTAIYNEQFF; DNA: TGTGCCAGCAGCTTAGCGAGGACAGCAATTTACAATGAGCAGTTCTTC
size: few; D: -; J: TRBJ2-5; V: TRBV5-1; CDR3: CASSLTQETQYF; DNA: TGCGCCAGCAGCTTGACTCAAGAGACCCAGTACTTC
size: -; D: -; J: TRBJ2-2; V: TRBV19; CDR3: CASSIPGGELFF; DNA: TGTGCCAGTAGTATCCCGGGCGGGGAGCTGTTTTTT
size: -; D: TRBD2; J: TRBJ2-5; V: TRBV6-2/TRBV6-3; CDR3: CASSSGLAGRETQYF; DNA: TGTGCCAGCAGTTCCGGACTAGCGGGACGAGAGACCCAGTACTTC
size: -; D: -; J: TRBJ1-5; V: TRBV7-9; CDR3: CASSLGTASNQPQHF; DNA: TGTGCCAGCAGCTTAGGGACAGCCAGCAATCAGCCCCAGCATTTT
size: few; D: -; J: TRBJ2-1; V: TRBV2; CDR3: CASHASAGWYNEQFF; DNA: TGTGCCAGCCACGCGAGTGCGGGATGGTACAATGAGCAGTTCTTC
size: -; D: TRBD2; J: TRBJ2-1; V: TRBV2; CDR3: CASRVAGDNEQFF; DNA: TGTGCCAGCCGGGTCGCGGGAGACAATGAGCAGTTCTTC
size: -; D: -; J: TRBJ1-5; V: TRBV29-1; CDR3: CSVVSGNSNQPQHF; DNA: TGCAGCGTTGTGTCAGGGAATAGCAATCAGCCCCAGCATTTT
size: -; D: -; J: TRBJ1-4; V: TRBV6-1; CDR3: CASSEFGQSNEKLFF; DNA: TGTGCCAGCAGTGAATTCGGACAGAGTAATGAAAAACTGTTTTTT
size: -; D: -; J: TRBJ1-1; V: TRBV6-5; CDR3: CASSYGGGAFF; DNA: TGTGCCAGCAGTTACGGGGGGGGCGCTTTCTTT
size: once; D: TRBD1; J: TRBJ1-5; V: TRBV6-5; CDR3: CASRDTGANQPQHF; DNA: TGTGCCAGCAGAGACACAGGGGCTAATCAGCCCCAGCATTTT
size: -; D: -; J: TRBJ1-2; V: TRBV5-4; CDR3: CASSIRHGLYGYTF; DNA: TGTGCCAGCAGCATAAGACACGGACTCTATGGCTACACCTTC
size: -; D: TRBD2; J: TRBJ2-1; V: TRBV15; CDR3: CATTGGGRLTYNEQFF; DNA: TGTGCCACCACGGGGGGCGGGAGGCTTACCTACAATGAGCAGTTCTTC
size: -; D: -; J: TRBJ2-2; V: TRBV4-2; CDR3: CASSQVTGQSLGELFF; DNA: TGTGCCAGCAGCCAAGTCACGGGACAATCTCTCGGGGAGCTGTTTTTT
size: -; D: -; J: TRBJ1-1; V: TRBV5-1; CDR3: CASSYSPTVNTEAFF; DNA: TGCGCCAGCAGCTACTCGCCGACAGTGAACACTGAAGCTTTCTTT
size: -; D: TRBD1; J: TRBJ2-7; V: TRBV5-5; CDR3: CASSTTGGSYEQYF; DNA: TGTGCCAGCAGCACGACAGGGGGCTCCTACGAGCAGTACTTC